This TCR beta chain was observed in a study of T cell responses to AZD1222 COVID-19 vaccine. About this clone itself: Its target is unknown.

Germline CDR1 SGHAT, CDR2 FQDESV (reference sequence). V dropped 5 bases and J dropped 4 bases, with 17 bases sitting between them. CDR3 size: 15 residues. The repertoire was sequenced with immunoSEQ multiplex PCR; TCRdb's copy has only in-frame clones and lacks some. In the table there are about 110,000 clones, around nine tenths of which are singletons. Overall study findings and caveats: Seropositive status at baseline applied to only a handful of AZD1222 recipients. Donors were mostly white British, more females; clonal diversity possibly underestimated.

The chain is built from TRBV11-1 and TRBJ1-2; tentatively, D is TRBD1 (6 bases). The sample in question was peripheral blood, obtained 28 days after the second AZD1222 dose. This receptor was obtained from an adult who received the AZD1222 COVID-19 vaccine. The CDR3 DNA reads TGTGCCAGCAGCCGACGGAAGGGACAAGGCTATGGCTACACCTTC. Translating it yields CASSRRKGQGYGYTF.